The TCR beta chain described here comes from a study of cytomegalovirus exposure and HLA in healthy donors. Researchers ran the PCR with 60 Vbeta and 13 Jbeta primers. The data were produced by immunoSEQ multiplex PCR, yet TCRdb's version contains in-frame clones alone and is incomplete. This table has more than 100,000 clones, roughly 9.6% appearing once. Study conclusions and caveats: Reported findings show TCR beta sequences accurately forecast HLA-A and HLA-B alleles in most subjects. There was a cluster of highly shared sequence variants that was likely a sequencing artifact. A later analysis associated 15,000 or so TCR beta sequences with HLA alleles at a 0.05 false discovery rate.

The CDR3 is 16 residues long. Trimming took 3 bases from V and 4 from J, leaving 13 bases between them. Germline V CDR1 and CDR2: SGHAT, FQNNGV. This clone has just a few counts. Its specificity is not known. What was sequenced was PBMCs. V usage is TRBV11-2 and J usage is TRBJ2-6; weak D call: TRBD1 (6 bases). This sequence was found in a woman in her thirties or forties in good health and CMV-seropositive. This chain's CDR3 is CASSFWGTSGANVLTF. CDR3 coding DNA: TGTGCCAGCAGCTTTTGGGGGACATCAGGGGCCAACGTCCTGACTTTC. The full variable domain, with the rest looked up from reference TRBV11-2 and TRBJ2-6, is EAGVAQSPRYKIIEKRQSVAFWCNPISGHATLYWYQQILGQGPKLLIQFQNNGVVDDSQLPKDRFSAERLKGVDSTLKIQPAKLEDSAVYLCASSFWGTSGANVLTFGAGSRLTVL.